Detailed here is one T cell receptor beta chain. As yet, its antigen is unknown. The source of the sample is a study of cytomegalovirus exposure and HLA in healthy donors. Overall study: As released early, the data held some 80 million unique TCRs from HLA-typed donors.

Whole-study findings and limits: In an earlier analysis, productive rearrangement rates for most beta V segments clustered near 87% or 30%. Common viral pathogens seemed, in a later analysis, to connect with several of the most significant clusters.

The germline CDR1 and CDR2 sequences are LNHDA and SQIVND (reference sequence). After removal of 5 bases from V and 0 bases from J, the junction contained 15 bases not matched to a gene. The CDR3 has 19 residues. Primers: 60 Vbeta forward and 13 Jbeta reverse. The authors' processing: Later work found 65 million to 100 million unique TCR beta chains, with 9.5 million to 11 million shared. TCRdb's copy holds only in-frame clones and misses some; the assay was immunoSEQ multiplex PCR. V and J calls and clone size follow that table, whereas D and trimming were derived from the DNA. This sample yields about 160,000 clones, of which roughly 80% are seen a single time; over 0.85% belongs to the top ten.

Sequencing input: PBMCs. V is TRBV19 and J is TRBJ2-7; 11 positions match TRBD1. The TCR sequence derives from a girl aged 2 to 10 in good health and CMV-seropositive. The CDR3 loop is CASSPRDRGAVLHSYEQYF. Here the CDR3 DNA reads TGTGCCAGTAGTCCCCGGGACAGGGGGGCCGTACTCCACTCCTACGAGCAGTACTTC.